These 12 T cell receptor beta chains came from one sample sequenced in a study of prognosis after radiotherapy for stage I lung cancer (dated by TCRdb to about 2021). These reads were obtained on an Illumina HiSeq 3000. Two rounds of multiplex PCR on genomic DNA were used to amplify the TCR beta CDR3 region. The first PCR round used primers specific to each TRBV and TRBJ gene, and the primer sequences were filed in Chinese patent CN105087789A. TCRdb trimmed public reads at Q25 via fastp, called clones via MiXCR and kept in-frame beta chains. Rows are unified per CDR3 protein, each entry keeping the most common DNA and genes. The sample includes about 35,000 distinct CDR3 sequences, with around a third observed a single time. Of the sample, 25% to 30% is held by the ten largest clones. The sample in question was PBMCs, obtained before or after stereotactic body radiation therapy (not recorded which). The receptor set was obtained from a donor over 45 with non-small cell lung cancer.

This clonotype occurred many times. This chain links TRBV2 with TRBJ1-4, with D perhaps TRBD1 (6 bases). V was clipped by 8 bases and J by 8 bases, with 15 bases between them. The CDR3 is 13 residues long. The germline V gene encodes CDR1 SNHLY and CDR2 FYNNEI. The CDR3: CASSKGQREKLFF. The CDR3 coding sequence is TGTGCCAGCTCAAAGGGACAACGGGAAAAACTGTTTTTT.

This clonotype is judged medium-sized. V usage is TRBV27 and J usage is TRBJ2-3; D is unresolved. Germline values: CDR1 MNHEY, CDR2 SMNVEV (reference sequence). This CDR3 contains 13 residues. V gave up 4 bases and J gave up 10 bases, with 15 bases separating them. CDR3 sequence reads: CASSSAPVDAQYF. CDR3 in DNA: TGTGCCAGCAGTTCAGCCCCGGTTGATGCGCAGTATTTT.

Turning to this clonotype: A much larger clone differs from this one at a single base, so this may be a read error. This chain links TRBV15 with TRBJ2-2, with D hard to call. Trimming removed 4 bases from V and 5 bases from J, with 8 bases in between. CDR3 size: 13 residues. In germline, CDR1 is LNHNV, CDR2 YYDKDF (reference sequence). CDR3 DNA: TGTGCCACCAGCATAGGTCAGACCGGGGAGCTGTTTTTT. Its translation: CATSIGQTGELFF. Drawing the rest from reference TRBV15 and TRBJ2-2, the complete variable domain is DAMVIQNPRYQVTQFGKPVTLSCSQTLNHNVMYWYQQKSSQAPKLLFHYYDKDFNNEADTPDNFQSRRPNTSFCFLDIRSPGLGDTAMYLCATSIGQTGELFFGEGSRLTVL.

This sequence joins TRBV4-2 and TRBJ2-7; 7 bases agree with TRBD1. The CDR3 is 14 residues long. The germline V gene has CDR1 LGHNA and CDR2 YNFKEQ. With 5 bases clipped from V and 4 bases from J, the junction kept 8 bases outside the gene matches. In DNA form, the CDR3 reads TGTGCCAGCAGCTTGCAGGGGGAGAGGTACGAGCAGTACTTC. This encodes CASSLQGERYEQYF.

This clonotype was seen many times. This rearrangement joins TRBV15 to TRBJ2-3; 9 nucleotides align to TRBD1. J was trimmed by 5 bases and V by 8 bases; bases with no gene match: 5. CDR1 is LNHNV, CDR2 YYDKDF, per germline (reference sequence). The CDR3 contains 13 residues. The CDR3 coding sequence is TGTGCCACCTCACAGGGGGCTAAAGATACGCAGTATTTT. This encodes CATSQGAKDTQYF.

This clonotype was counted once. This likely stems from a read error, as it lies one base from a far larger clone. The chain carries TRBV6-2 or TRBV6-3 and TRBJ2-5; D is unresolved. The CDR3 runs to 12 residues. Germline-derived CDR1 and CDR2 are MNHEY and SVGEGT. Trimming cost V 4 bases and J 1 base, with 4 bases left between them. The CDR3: CASSSFQETQYF. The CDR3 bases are TGTGCCAGCAGTTCCTTCCAAGAGACCCAGTACTTC.

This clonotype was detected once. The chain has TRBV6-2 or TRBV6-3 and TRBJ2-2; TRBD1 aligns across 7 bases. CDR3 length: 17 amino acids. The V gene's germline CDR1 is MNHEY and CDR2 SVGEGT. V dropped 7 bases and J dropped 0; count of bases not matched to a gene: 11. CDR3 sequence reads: CASIQGIRAANTGELFF. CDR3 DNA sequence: TGTGCCAGCATACAGGGGATTCGAGCCGCGAACACCGGGGAGCTGTTTTTT.

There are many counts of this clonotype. CDR3 sequence (DNA): TGTGCCTGGAGTCCTGGGACTCCGAGGGGGGAGACCCAGTACTTC. Translated: CAWSPGTPRGETQYF. The genes are TRBV30 and TRBJ2-5; D might be TRBD1 or TRBD2, each matching 6 bases. CDR3 size: 15 residues. The V end lost 2 bases, the J end lost 5 bases, and 18 bases lay between the germline ends. Germline V gives CDR1 GTSNPN, CDR2 SVGIG (reference sequence).

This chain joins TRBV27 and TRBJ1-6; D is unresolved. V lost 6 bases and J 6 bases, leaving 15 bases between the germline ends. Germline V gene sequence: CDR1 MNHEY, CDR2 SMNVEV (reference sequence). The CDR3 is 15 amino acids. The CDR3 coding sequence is TGTGCCAGCAGGCCAGGTGGCGAAGGTAATTCACCCCTCCACTTT. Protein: CASRPGGEGNSPLHF.

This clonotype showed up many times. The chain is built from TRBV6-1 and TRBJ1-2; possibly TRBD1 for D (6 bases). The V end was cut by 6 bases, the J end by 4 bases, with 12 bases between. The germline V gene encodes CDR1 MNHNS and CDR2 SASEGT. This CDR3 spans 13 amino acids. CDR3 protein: CASRPGQRYGYTF. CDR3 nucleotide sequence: TGTGCCAGCAGACCCGGACAGCGCTATGGCTACACCTTC.

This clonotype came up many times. This chain's CDR3 is CASSLTPTSYNEQFF. DNA for the CDR3: TGTGCCAGCAGCTTAACACCCACTTCCTACAATGAGCAGTTCTTC. The V gene is TRBV7-3, the J gene TRBJ2-1, with D unresolved. V was trimmed by 0 bases and J by 1 base, leaving 7 bases between them. CDR1 is SGHTA and CDR2 is FQGTGA in the germline V gene. This CDR3 has 15 amino acids.

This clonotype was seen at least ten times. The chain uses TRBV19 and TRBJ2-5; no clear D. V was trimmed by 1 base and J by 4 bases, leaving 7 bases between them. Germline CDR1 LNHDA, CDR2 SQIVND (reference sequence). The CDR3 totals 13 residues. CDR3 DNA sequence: TGTGCCAGTAGTATAGCGGCGAGAGAGACCCAGTACTTC. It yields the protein CASSIAARETQYF.